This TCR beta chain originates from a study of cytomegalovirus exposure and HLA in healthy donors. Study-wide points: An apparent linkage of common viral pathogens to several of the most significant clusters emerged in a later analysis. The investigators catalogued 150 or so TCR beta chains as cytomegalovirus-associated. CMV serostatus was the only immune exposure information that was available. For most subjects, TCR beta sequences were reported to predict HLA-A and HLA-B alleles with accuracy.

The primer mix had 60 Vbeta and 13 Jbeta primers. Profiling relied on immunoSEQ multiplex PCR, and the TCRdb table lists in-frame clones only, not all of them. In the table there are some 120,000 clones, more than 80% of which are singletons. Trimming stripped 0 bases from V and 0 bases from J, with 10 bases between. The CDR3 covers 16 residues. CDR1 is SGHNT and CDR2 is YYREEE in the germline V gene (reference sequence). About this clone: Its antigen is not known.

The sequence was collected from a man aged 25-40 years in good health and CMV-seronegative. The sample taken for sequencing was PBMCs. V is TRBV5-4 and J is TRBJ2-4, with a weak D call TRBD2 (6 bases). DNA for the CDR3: TGTGCCAGCAGCTTGGGCGGGGTTTTAGCCAAAAACATTCAGTACTTC. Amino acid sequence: CASSLGGVLAKNIQYF.